The next 25 T cell receptor beta chains were all read from a single sample in a study of blood T cell repertoires in COVID-19. Method: immunoSEQ multiplex PCR; TCRdb's copy keeps in-frame clones and lacks some. The table includes approximately 150,000 clones, less than 90% detected once. Material: peripheral blood. The origin of the receptors is a woman aged 70-85 years with acute or convalescent COVID-19.

The V and J genes are TRBV18 and TRBJ2-1, with D perhaps matching TRBD1 (6 bases). Trimming stripped 1 base from V and 9 bases from J, with 10 bases between. The CDR3 has 13 residues. Looked up from germline, CDR1 is KGHSH and CDR2 is LQKENI. CDR3 region: CASSPLGASEQFF. The DNA for the CDR3 is TGTGCCAGCTCACCACTGGGGGCCAGTGAGCAGTTCTTC.

The CDR3 loop is CASSQDSAGLGGYTF. CDR3 bases: TGTGCCAGCAGCCAAGATAGTGCAGGGTTGGGTGGCTACACCTTC. The chain carries TRBV3-1 (or the pseudogene TRBV3-2) and TRBJ1-2; D may be TRBD1 (5 bases). There are 15 residues in the CDR3. Trimming cost V 0 bases and J 7 bases, with 15 bases left between them. The V gene's germline CDR1 is LGHDT and CDR2 YNNKEL (reference sequence).

The V call is TRBV7-9, the J call TRBJ2-2; 7 nucleotides agree with TRBD1. This CDR3 spans 15 amino acids. V shed 4 bases and J 3 bases; nucleotides not matched to a gene: 5. The germline V gene has CDR1 SEHNR and CDR2 FQNEAQ (reference sequence). CDR3 nucleotide sequence: TGTGCCAGCAGCTACGGACAGGTTTACACCGGGGAGCTGTTTTTT. This gives the protein CASSYGQVYTGELFF. Using reference TRBV7-9 and TRBJ2-2 for the parts outside the CDR3, the full variable domain is DTGVSQNPRHKITKRGQNVTFRCDPISEHNRLYWYRQTLGQGPEFLTYFQNEAQLEKSRLLSDRFSAERPKGSFSTLEIQRTEQGDSAMYLCASSYGQVYTGELFFGEGSRLTVL.

V gene TRBV7-2 combines with J gene TRBJ2-7, with D possibly TRBD1 on 6 matching bases. The V end lost 4 bases, the J end lost 1 base, and 8 bases lay between the germline ends. Germline V gives CDR1 SGHTA, CDR2 FQGNSA. The CDR3 extends over 13 amino acids. CDR3 region: CASSWQGSYEQYF. CDR3 DNA sequence: TGTGCCAGCAGCTGGCAGGGGTCCTACGAGCAGTACTTC. Variable domain in full (rest from reference TRBV7-2 and TRBJ2-7): GAGVSQSPSNKVTEKGKDVELRCDPISGHTALYWYRQSLGQGLEFLIYFQGNSAPDKSGLPSDRFSAERTGGSVSTLTIQRTQQEDSAVYLCASSWQGSYEQYFGPGTRLTVT.

The table lists this clone with a count of one. This rearrangement joins TRBV30 to TRBJ1-3; TRBD1 matches 8 bases. The CDR3 sequence is 18 residues long. V shed 3 bases and J 0 bases; nucleotides not matched to a gene: 13. The V gene's germline CDR1 is GTSNPN and CDR2 SVGIG (reference sequence). The CDR3 bases are TGTGCCTGGAGAGGTTGGGGGACAGGAGCAATCTCTGGAAACACCATATATTTT. Encoded protein: CAWRGWGTGAISGNTIYF.

The chain joins TRBV6-1 to TRBJ2-1, with 9 bases that match TRBD1. In germline, CDR1 is MNHNS, CDR2 SASEGT. The CDR3 is made up of 18 amino acids. V dropped 4 bases and J dropped 0; count of bases not matched to a gene: 10. This chain's CDR3 is CASSAFRDRVRSYNEQFF. CDR3 nucleotide sequence: TGTGCCAGCAGTGCGTTCCGGGACAGGGTTCGCTCCTACAATGAGCAGTTCTTC.

The chain is built from TRBV28 and TRBJ1-2; no definite D call. Germline V lookup: CDR1 MDHEN, CDR2 SYDVKM. CDR3 length: 14 amino acids. Trimming stripped 4 bases from V and 3 bases from J, with 12 bases between. As DNA, the CDR3 is TGTGCCAGCAGTTCCACTGGGCAGCACTATGGCTACACCTTC. Translating gives CASSSTGQHYGYTF.

In its sample, this clone was seen once. The rearrangement links TRBV3-1 (or the pseudogene TRBV3-2) to TRBJ1-4; a possible D gene is TRBD1 (5 bases). Trimming pared 3 bases from V and 8 bases from J, leaving 16 bases between. Germline-derived CDR1 and CDR2 are LGHDT and YNNKEL (reference sequence). The CDR3 length is 15 residues. CDR3 DNA sequence: TGTGCCAGCAGCCACCGCAGGACACCGACCGAAAAACTGTTTTTT. Translating gives CASSHRRTPTEKLFF.

The chain couples TRBV5-4 to TRBJ1-2, with D perhaps matching TRBD1 (5 bases). Trimming left V 1 base short and J 4 bases short, with 8 bases between. The CDR3 runs to 13 residues. Germline CDR1 and CDR2: SGHNT and YYREEE (reference sequence). The CDR3 region is CASSLRGVYGYTF. The CDR3 DNA reads as TGTGCCAGCAGCTTGAGGGGCGTCTATGGCTACACCTTC.

This rearrangement joins TRBV4-2 to TRBJ2-1; 7 positions agree with TRBD2. This CDR3 region has 15 residues. Germline V gene data show CDR1 as LGHNA and CDR2 as YNFKEQ. V trimming: 1 base; J trimming: 4 bases; junction bases outside the gene matches: 4. DNA for the CDR3: TGTGCCAGCAGCCAAGGTCTAGCGGTATACAATGAGCAGTTCTTC. Its translation: CASSQGLAVYNEQFF.

V is TRBV6-5 and J is TRBJ2-5; tentatively, D is TRBD2 (5 bases). The ends were cut back, 0 bases at V and 4 bases at J, with 15 bases in the middle. This CDR3 is built from 16 residues. Germline V gene sequence: CDR1 MNHEY, CDR2 SVGAGI. The CDR3 here is CASSYSQNAGGETQYF. The CDR3 nucleotides read TGTGCCAGCAGTTACTCCCAGAACGCGGGTGGAGAGACCCAGTACTTC.

The chain is built from TRBV6-4 and TRBJ1-4, with D maybe TRBD1 (6 bases). The CDR3 loop spans 14 amino acids. CDR1 and CDR2 (germline): MRHNA, SNTAGT. Between the trimmed V and J ends, which lost 6 bases and 5 bases, there was a span of 13 bases. The CDR3 DNA reads TGTGCCAGCAGCGACGACAGGTTAAATGAAAAACTGTTTTTT. Translating gives CASSDDRLNEKLFF.

The chain links TRBV29-1 to TRBJ1-1, with TRBD1 identical over 8 bases. The CDR3 consists of 12 residues. The germline CDR1 and CDR2 sequences are SQVTM and ANQGSEA. V shed 6 bases and J 5 bases; nucleotides not matched to a gene: 5. CDR3 sequence (DNA): TGCAGCGTCACCAGGGGGCGGACTGAAGCTTTCTTT. Its protein product is CSVTRGRTEAFF. The full variable domain, with the rest looked up from reference TRBV29-1 and TRBJ1-1, is SAVISQKPSRDICQRGTSLTIQCQVDSQVTMMFWYRQQPGQSLTLIATANQGSEATYESGFVIDKFPISRPNLTFSTLTVSNMSPEDSSIYLCSVTRGRTEAFFGQGTRLTVV.

The V gene is TRBV4-1, the J gene TRBJ1-5; TRBD1 might be the D (5 bases). The ends were cut back, 4 bases at V and 0 bases at J, with 10 bases in the middle. Per germline, CDR1 MGHRA and CDR2 YSYEKL. This CDR3 region has 15 residues. CDR3 nucleotides: TGCGCCAGCAGCCCTCGACAGTATAGCAATCAGCCCCAGCATTTT. It encodes CASSPRQYSNQPQHF.

This clone was detected a few times. The chain recombines TRBV7-9 with TRBJ2-1; the D is unclear. V lost 3 bases to trimming and J lost 8 bases, with 17 bases between them. Germline-derived CDR1 and CDR2 are SEHNR and FQNEAQ (reference sequence). This CDR3 spans 15 amino acids. The CDR3 loop is CASSFAAPRGDEQFF. The CDR3 bases are TGTGCCAGCAGCTTCGCGGCCCCGCGTGGCGATGAGCAGTTCTTC. Together with reference TRBV7-9 and TRBJ2-1, the CDR3 gives the full variable domain: DTGVSQNPRHKITKRGQNVTFRCDPISEHNRLYWYRQTLGQGPEFLTYFQNEAQLEKSRLLSDRFSAERPKGSFSTLEIQRTEQGDSAMYLCASSFAAPRGDEQFFGPGTRLTVL.

This chain uses TRBV4-3 with TRBJ2-7; 8 nucleotides line up with TRBD1. The germline V gene has CDR1 LGHNA and CDR2 YSLEER. V trimming: 3 bases; J trimming: 4 bases; junction bases outside the gene matches: 2. The length of the CDR3 is 13 residues. This chain's CDR3 is CASSQGTGYEQYF. The CDR3 DNA reads TGCGCCAGCAGCCAGGGGACAGGATACGAGCAGTACTTC.

V is TRBV27 and J is TRBJ2-3; D is possibly TRBD1 (6 bases). The length of the CDR3 is 13 residues. The V and J ends lost 5 bases and 4 bases respectively, with 10 bases between them. Germline V gives CDR1 MNHEY, CDR2 SMNVEV (reference sequence). The CDR3 region is CASSKPGADTQYF. In DNA form, the CDR3 reads TGTGCCAGCAGTAAACCAGGGGCAGATACGCAGTATTTT.

This clone has only a few counts. The junction and the germline gene differ at one end; a read error may be behind it. The genes are TRBV13 and TRBJ1-1; a weak D match, TRBD1 (5 bases). Germline CDR1 is PRHDT and CDR2 is FYEKMQ (reference sequence). The length of the CDR3 is 13 residues. The CDR3 nucleotides read TGTGCCAGCAGCTCGGGACTGAAAACTGAAGCTTTCTTT. Translating it yields CASSSGLKTEAFF. Combining the CDR3 with reference TRBV13 and TRBJ1-1 gives the whole variable domain AAGVIQSPRHLIKEKRETATLKCYPIPRHDTVYWYQQGPGQDPQFLISFYEKMQSDKGSIPDRFSAQQFSDYHSELNMSSLELGDSALYFCASSSGLKTEAFFGQGTRLTVV.

The J gene is TRBJ2-7, the V gene TRBV18, with 8 bases fitting TRBD2. This CDR3 spans 15 amino acids. Unmatched junction bases numbered 10, after V lost 5 bases and J lost 4 bases. Germline V gene sequence: CDR1 KGHSH, CDR2 LQKENI. CDR3 loop: CASSTTSGVFYEQYF. CDR3 bases: TGTGCCAGCTCAACCACTAGCGGAGTTTTTTACGAGCAGTACTTC.

The chain couples TRBV6-2 or TRBV6-3 to TRBJ2-7; 10 bases line up with TRBD2. Per the germline V gene, CDR1 is MNHEY and CDR2 is SVGEGT. The CDR3 consists of 16 residues. Losses at the gene ends were 2 bases for V and 3 bases for J; bases not matched to a gene: 7. This CDR3 is CASSYLSSSGSYEQYF. The CDR3 DNA reads as TGTGCCAGCAGTTACCTTAGCTCTAGCGGGAGCTACGAGCAGTACTTC.

J is TRBJ1-1 and V is TRBV30; 12 bases map to TRBD1. Trimming cost V 0 bases and J 3 bases; bases outside gene matches: 5. CDR3 size: 16 residues. Germline V CDR1 and CDR2: GTSNPN, SVGIG (reference sequence). CDR3 coding DNA: TGTGCCTGGAGTGTACGGGGACAGGGGGCGCACACTGAAGCTTTCTTT. Translating gives CAWSVRGQGAHTEAFF.

The chain joins TRBV29-1 to TRBJ1-1; 7 bases match TRBD1. V was pared by 7 bases and J by 1 base, with 3 bases of the junction left unmatched. The CDR3 consists of 12 residues. In germline, CDR1 is SQVTM, CDR2 ANQGSEA. CDR3 coding DNA: TGCAGCGCTTGGACAGGGAACACTGAAGCTTTCTTT. Translating gives CSAWTGNTEAFF.

The V call is TRBV6-2 or TRBV6-3, the J call TRBJ2-7; weak D call: TRBD1 (6 bases). The germline V and J ends were trimmed by 6 bases and 4 bases, with 25 bases remaining between them. Germline V gene lookup returns CDR1 MNHEY and CDR2 SVGEGT. This CDR3 spans 17 amino acids. The CDR3 sequence: CASSPSGPRQALYEQYF. The CDR3 DNA sequence: TGTGCCAGCAGCCCCTCAGGCCCCCGACAGGCCCTATACGAGCAGTACTTC.

The chain combines TRBV4-3 with TRBJ2-1, with D possibly being TRBD2 (6 bases). Trimming stripped 0 bases from V and 4 bases from J, with 7 bases between. This CDR3 is built from 14 residues. Germline V CDR1 and CDR2: LGHNA, YSLEER. CDR3 sequence (DNA): TGCGCCAGCAGCCAAGATGGGACTTACAATGAGCAGTTCTTC. Protein: CASSQDGTYNEQFF.

This chain links TRBV15 with TRBJ1-1; TRBD1 aligns across 7 bases. With 1 base clipped from V and 9 bases from J, the junction kept 14 bases outside the gene matches. In germline, CDR1 is LNHNV, CDR2 YYDKDF (reference sequence). The CDR3 has 16 residues. This chain's CDR3 is CATSRVKLTGDIKAFF. CDR3 sequence (DNA): TGTGCCACCAGCAGAGTTAAGCTTACAGGGGATATTAAAGCTTTCTTT.